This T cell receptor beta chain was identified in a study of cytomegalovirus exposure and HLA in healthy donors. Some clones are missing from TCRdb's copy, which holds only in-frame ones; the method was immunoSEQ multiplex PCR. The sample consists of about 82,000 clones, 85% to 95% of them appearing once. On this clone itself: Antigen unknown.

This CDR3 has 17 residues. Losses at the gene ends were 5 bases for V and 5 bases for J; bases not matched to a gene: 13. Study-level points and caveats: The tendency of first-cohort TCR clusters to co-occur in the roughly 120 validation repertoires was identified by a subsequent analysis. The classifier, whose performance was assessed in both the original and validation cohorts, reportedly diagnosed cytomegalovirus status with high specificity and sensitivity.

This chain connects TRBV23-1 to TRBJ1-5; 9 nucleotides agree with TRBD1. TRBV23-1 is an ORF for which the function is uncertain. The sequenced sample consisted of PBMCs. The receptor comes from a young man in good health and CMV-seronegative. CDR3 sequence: CASSSKGTGFRYQPQHF. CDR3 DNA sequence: TGCGCCAGCAGTTCAAAAGGGACAGGGTTTAGATATCAGCCCCAGCATTTT.